This T cell receptor beta chain appears in the sequencing data of a study of blood T cells in healthy people across ages. Per-sample PBMC isolation yielded at least 7 million cells. Extraction of total RNA produced a minimum of 6 micrograms from each sample. As to this clonotype: Its antigen remains unknown.

It was with a sample-barcoded 5' primer and a J-beta primer mix that a second PCR of roughly 6 to 12 cycles was run. MiXCR, applied by TCRdb to the 5' RACE reads, yields one record per CDR3 protein. This table has under 950,000 distinct CDR3 sequences, over 20% appearing once. Whole-study findings and limits: Unknown donor CMV status possibly confounded expanded clonotype changes. The long-lived group displayed more naive CD4+ cells, plus higher diversity, than the aged donors did.

Between the trimmed V and J ends, which lost 7 bases and 4 bases, there was a span of 13 bases. Germline CDR1 MNHEY, CDR2 SVGAGI. This CDR3 comprises 14 residues. The TCR sequence derives from a man aged 65-85 years in good health. The sample comprised blood. This sequence joins TRBV6-5 and TRBJ2-2, with D perhaps TRBD2 (5 bases). The CDR3: CASTPSWVTGELFF. The CDR3 bases are TGTGCCAGCACCCCTAGCTGGGTCACCGGGGAGCTGTTTTTT.